This T cell receptor beta chain was captured in a study of T-cell memory formation after mild COVID-19. The wider study: TCR clusters were mostly donor specific. Study-level findings and limits: Whether day 37 second-wave clones are SARS-CoV-2-specific was not confirmed. Mainly CM and EM harbored the contracting CD4+ clones; mainly EMRA harbored the CD8+ ones. The finding that pre-infection memory included some responding clones suggested that cross-reactive memory joined.

TCRdb processed the 5' RACE reads anew with MiXCR; each CDR3 protein has one entry. The data contain roughly 150,000 distinct CDR3 sequences, around 15% of them singletons. Trimming removed 2 bases at V and 7 bases at J, with 12 bases between. Per germline, CDR1 SGHTA and CDR2 FQGNSA. CDR3 length: 13 residues. This clonotype was detected many times. Its antigen is unidentified. Source material: PBMCs or a T cell subset sorted from them (not recorded which). This clonotype was sampled from an adult woman who had mild COVID-19 (a few samples of this study predate the infection). Cell type and time point are not known. The gene calls are TRBV7-2 and TRBJ2-7; D uncertain. The CDR3 region has the DNA TGTGCCAGCAGCTTAACCCCCCTAGGAGAGCAGTACTTC. It codes for CASSLTPLGEQYF.